A single sample is the source of the 28 T cell receptor beta chains below, sequenced in a study of response to subunit inactivated influenza vaccine. One entry per CDR3 protein, called by TCRdb with MiXCR from the RT-PCR reads. The sample includes approximately 700,000 distinct CDR3 sequences, around 13% seen only once; the top ten take 5.5% to 7%. The material sequenced was PBMCs from blood, taken 14 days before vaccination. All receptors derive from a man aged 50-60 years who received an inactivated influenza vaccine.

In its sample, this clonotype was seen a few times. The chain has TRBV7-8 and TRBJ2-7; 13 nucleotides agree with TRBD2. The V segment lost 5 bases and the J segment 2 bases; nucleotides outside the gene matches: 6. Germline V gene data show CDR1 as SGHVS and CDR2 as FQNEAQ. The length of the CDR3 is 16 residues. CDR3 in DNA: TGTGCCAGCAGCGCCCGACTAGCGGGAGGTGCCTACGAGCAGTACTTC. Translation: CASSARLAGGAYEQYF.

At least ten counts were recorded for this clonotype. The V and J genes are TRBV3-1 and TRBJ2-7; TRBD2 matches at 7 bases. Germline V lookup: CDR1 LGHDT, CDR2 YNNKEL (reference sequence). With V trimmed by 6 bases and J by 9 bases, 8 bases remained unmatched. The CDR3 is made up of 12 amino acids. The CDR3 loop is CASRAERGAQYF. DNA of the CDR3: TGTGCCAGCAGAGCTGAGCGGGGTGCGCAGTACTTC.

This clonotype was seen a few times. V usage is TRBV7-9 and J usage is TRBJ2-7; D gene unclear. With 2 bases removed from V and 6 bases from J, the gap between germline ends came to 11 bases. The CDR3 loop spans 13 amino acids. The V gene's germline CDR1 is SEHNR and CDR2 FQNEAQ (reference sequence). The chain's CDR3 is CASSLPPGSEQYF. The DNA of the CDR3 is TGTGCCAGCAGCTTACCCCCGGGCTCCGAGCAGTACTTC.

At least ten counts were recorded for this clonotype. The genes are TRBV28 and TRBJ2-1; D not resolved. CDR1 is MDHEN, CDR2 SYDVKM, per germline. V gave up 5 bases and J gave up 7 bases, with 12 bases separating them. CDR3 length: 13 amino acids. CDR3 nucleotides: TGTGCCAGCAGTGGGGTTCCAGTTAATGAGCAGTTCTTC. This encodes CASSGVPVNEQFF.

The sample holds a few counts of this clonotype. This chain uses TRBV3-1 with TRBJ2-7; possibly TRBD2 for D (6 bases). The ends were cut back, 0 bases at V and 7 bases at J, with 13 bases in the middle. Looked up from germline, CDR1 is LGHDT and CDR2 is YNNKEL (reference sequence). This CDR3 is 14 amino acids long. The DNA for the CDR3 is TGTGCCAGCAGCCAAGATTGGAGGGTGGGTGAGCAGTACTTC. It encodes CASSQDWRVGEQYF.

The chain has TRBV20-1 and TRBJ2-3; 12 bases are shared with TRBD2. The CDR3 has 15 residues. The trim removed 3 bases at V and 4 bases at J, leaving 5 bases unmatched. Germline V gene sequence: CDR1 DFQATT, CDR2 SNEGSKA (reference sequence). DNA for the CDR3: TGCAGTGCTAGTTCGACTAGCGGGGGACCAGATACGCAGTATTTT. This translates into CSASSTSGGPDTQYF.

There are a few counts of this clonotype. This rearrangement joins TRBV7-9 to TRBJ1-5, with a tentative D call TRBD1 (6 bases). The CDR3 totals 13 residues. The germline CDR1 and CDR2 sequences are SEHNR and FQNEAQ (reference sequence). V lost 5 bases to trimming and J lost 8 bases, with 13 bases between them. The CDR3 DNA follows: TGTGCCAGCAGCCCGACAGGAGCTGAGCCCCAGCATTTT. Residues: CASSPTGAEPQHF.

This chain links TRBV4-3 with TRBJ2-6; 7 bases map to TRBD2. Germline CDR1 is LGHNA and CDR2 is YSLEER. CDR3 length: 14 residues. CDR3 DNA: TGCGCAGCGGGGTATGACTCTGGGGCCAACGTCCTGACTTTC. Its translation: CAAGYDSGANVLTF.

The chain uses TRBV12-3 or TRBV12-4 and TRBJ2-1, with 12 bases aligning to TRBD2. The CDR3 is 15 residues long. After removal of 7 bases from V and 4 bases from J, the junction contained 5 bases not matched to a gene. Here the CDR3 reads CASTLLAGGYNEQFF. DNA of the CDR3: TGTGCCAGCACTCTACTAGCGGGAGGATACAATGAGCAGTTCTTC.

This clonotype was picked up a small number of times. The chain links TRBV5-1 to TRBJ2-5; perhaps TRBD1 as D (6 bases). Between the trimmed V and J ends, which lost 4 bases and 5 bases, there was a span of 18 bases. This CDR3 is built from 15 residues. Germline V gene data show CDR1 as SGHRS and CDR2 as YFSETQ. In DNA, the CDR3 is TGCGCCAGCAGCGGCCGGGACACCAACTGGGAGACCCAGTACTTC. This encodes CASSGRDTNWETQYF.

There are a few counts of this clonotype. The J gene is TRBJ1-4, the V gene TRBV9, with D hard to call. The length of the CDR3 is 12 residues. Looked up from germline, CDR1 is SGDLS and CDR2 is YYNGEE. V lost 3 bases to trimming and J lost 4 bases, with 4 bases between them. The chain's CDR3 is CASSGHNEKLFF. The CDR3 nucleotides read TGTGCCAGCAGCGGACATAATGAAAAACTGTTTTTT.

The rearrangement links TRBV19 to TRBJ1-6; D gene unclear. The CDR3 loop spans 15 amino acids. Trimming left V 5 bases short and J 0 bases short, with 8 bases between. CDR1 LNHDA and CDR2 SQIVND come from the germline V gene (reference sequence). CDR3 in amino acids: CASSSASSYNSPLHF. Written as DNA, the CDR3 is TGTGCCAGTAGTTCGGCGAGCTCCTATAATTCACCCCTCCACTTT.

This clonotype was counted once. This chain links TRBV11-2 with TRBJ2-1; the D gene could be TRBD1 or TRBD2 (5 bases each). Between the trimmed V and J ends, which lost 7 bases and 2 bases, there was a span of 9 bases. The CDR3 totals 13 residues. From germline, CDR1 is SGHAT and CDR2 FQNNGV. CDR3 amino acids: CASKTGPYNEQFF. The CDR3 DNA reads TGTGCCAGCAAAACGGGACCCTACAATGAGCAGTTCTTC.

This clonotype was counted many times. V and J are TRBV12-3 or TRBV12-4 and TRBJ2-7, with D unresolved. Trimming shortened V by 3 bases and J by 3 bases, and 9 bases separated the two germline ends. This CDR3 comprises 13 residues. CDR3: CASSFGKSYEQYF. The CDR3 DNA is TGTGCCAGCAGTTTTGGGAAGAGCTACGAGCAGTACTTC.

The table lists this clonotype with many counts. Here the CDR3 DNA reads TGTGCCTGGTCCATTAAGGCCAACGTCCTGACTTTC. Translating gives CAWSIKANVLTF. The chain employs TRBV30 and TRBJ2-6; D unresolved. This CDR3 has 12 amino acids. V was shortened by 5 bases and J by 6 bases, with 8 bases between the two germline ends. The germline V gene encodes CDR1 GTSNPN and CDR2 SVGIG (reference sequence).

V usage is TRBV4-3 and J usage is TRBJ2-7; 9 bases match TRBD2. CDR3 size: 18 residues. Germline CDR1 LGHNA, CDR2 YSLEER. Trimming removed 0 bases from V and 5 bases from J; junction bases left unmatched: 14. The CDR3 DNA reads TGCGCCAGCAGCCAAGATACGTCCGGTAGCGGGAGAACCCACGAGCAGTACTTC. Residues: CASSQDTSGSGRTHEQYF.

The V gene is TRBV28, the J gene TRBJ2-5; D is uncertain. V gave up 7 bases and J gave up 6 bases, with 18 bases separating them. The length of the CDR3 is 14 residues. Germline CDR1 reads MDHEN; CDR2 reads SYDVKM. CDR3 DNA sequence: TGTGCCAGCAATCAAGGTTGGGGTAGGCAGACCCAGTACTTC. Translation gives CASNQGWGRQTQYF.

At least ten counts were recorded for this clonotype. CDR3 residues: CASSQDRPTGELFF. The CDR3 DNA is TGTGCCAGCAGCCAAGATAGGCCCACCGGGGAGCTGTTTTTT. The chain links TRBV3-1 to TRBJ2-2; unclear D gene. V was shortened by 0 bases and J by 4 bases, with 6 bases between the two germline ends. This CDR3 contains 14 residues. CDR1 is LGHDT, CDR2 YNNKEL, per germline (reference sequence).

V usage is TRBV5-1 and J usage is TRBJ2-1; 11 positions match TRBD2. Per the germline V gene, CDR1 is SGHRS and CDR2 is YFSETQ. V trimming: 5 bases; J trimming: 0 bases; junction bases outside the gene matches: 10. The length of the CDR3 is 18 residues. The CDR3 sequence is CASRLAGAPRSSYNEQFF. Here the CDR3 DNA reads TGCGCCAGCAGACTAGCGGGGGCCCCGAGGAGCTCCTACAATGAGCAGTTCTTC. The full variable domain, in which reference TRBV5-1 and TRBJ2-1 provide the parts outside the CDR3, is KAGVTQTPRYLIKTRGQQVTLSCSPISGHRSVSWYQQTPGQGLQFLFEYFSETQRNKGNFPGRFSGRQFSNSRSEMNVSTLELGDSALYLCASRLAGAPRSSYNEQFFGPGTRLTVL.

The genes are TRBV4-2 and TRBJ2-1; TRBD1 or TRBD2 may be the D gene (5 bases each). This CDR3 is 16 amino acids long. V lost 0 bases to trimming and J lost 13 bases, with 22 bases between them. From germline, CDR1 is LGHNA and CDR2 YNFKEQ. CDR3 DNA sequence: TGTGCCAGCAGCCAAGAATCCGGGGCCCGGTACTTTGTACAGTTCTTC. Translating gives CASSQESGARYFVQFF.

This clonotype has more than one count but fewer than ten. V is TRBV12-3 or TRBV12-4 and J is TRBJ2-2, with TRBD2 identical over 12 bases. The CDR3 has 18 residues. The trim removed 3 bases at V and 6 bases at J, leaving 11 bases unmatched. CDR3 bases: TGTGCCAGCAGTTTTGGGACTAGCGGGCCCCGGGTCGCCGGGGAGCTGTTTTTT. Translating gives CASSFGTSGPRVAGELFF.

This clonotype has a handful of counts. The chain uses TRBV24-1 and TRBJ2-1; 9 nucleotides align to TRBD1. This CDR3 is built from 14 residues. V was pared by 3 bases and J by 4 bases, with 0 bases of the junction left unmatched. The germline V gene has CDR1 KGHDR and CDR2 SFDVKD. This CDR3 reads CATSDGQGYNEQFF. In nucleotides, the CDR3 is TGTGCCACCAGTGATGGACAGGGGTACAATGAGCAGTTCTTC.

This chain links TRBV6-2 or TRBV6-3 with TRBJ2-3; D possibly corresponds to TRBD2 (5 bases). The length of the CDR3 is 12 residues. V lost 10 bases and J lost 8, with 16 bases in between. The V gene's germline CDR1 is MNHEY and CDR2 SVGEGT. The chain's CDR3 is CATGEGVVTQYF. The CDR3 region has the DNA TGTGCCACCGGCGAGGGAGTAGTTACGCAGTATTTT.

The rearrangement links TRBV12-3 or TRBV12-4 to TRBJ2-2; the D is unclear. This CDR3 contains 15 residues. V lost 2 bases to trimming and J lost 0 bases, with 7 bases between them. The CDR3 reads CASSLKSANTGELFF. CDR3 coding DNA: TGTGCCAGCAGTTTAAAGTCGGCGAACACCGGGGAGCTGTTTTTT.

This sequence joins TRBV12-3 or TRBV12-4 and TRBJ2-1; 7 bases line up with TRBD2. With V trimmed by 3 bases and J by 8 bases, 4 bases remained unmatched. The CDR3 is 13 amino acids. The CDR3 DNA reads as TGTGCCAGCAGTTTGTGGGGAGGGCATGAGCAGTTCTTC. Its protein is CASSLWGGHEQFF.

The chain couples TRBV7-2 to TRBJ1-1; unclear D gene. V lost 3 bases and J lost 1, with 6 bases in between. The CDR3 runs to 13 residues. Germline V lookup: CDR1 SGHTA, CDR2 FQGNSA. For the CDR3, the DNA is TGTGCCAGCAGCTTTTACGAGAACACTGAAGCTTTCTTT. Translating gives CASSFYENTEAFF.

The chain couples TRBV7-2 to TRBJ2-1, with TRBD2 matching 10 bases. This CDR3 region has 15 residues. The V gene end was trimmed by 3 bases and the J gene end by 5 bases; junction bases not matched to a gene: 4. Germline V CDR1 and CDR2: SGHTA, FQGNSA. The CDR3 DNA is TGTGCCAGCAGCTTGAGCGGGAGGGGACACAATGAGCAGTTCTTC. It codes for CASSLSGRGHNEQFF.

The rearrangement joins TRBV2 to TRBJ2-2; 8 nucleotides line up with TRBD2. The CDR3 is 13 amino acids. V gave up 10 bases and J gave up 6 bases; unmatched junction bases: 7. The germline gives CDR1 SNHLY, CDR2 FYNNEI. Written as DNA, the CDR3 is TGTGCCACCCGGACACTAGCGGCCGGGGAGCTGTTTTTT. Amino acid sequence: CATRTLAAGELFF.